These 30 T cell receptor beta chains came from one sample sequenced in a study of prognosis after radiotherapy for stage I lung cancer. Two rounds of multiplex PCR amplified TCR beta CDR3 from genomic DNA. With primers specific to each TRBV and TRBJ gene, the first-round PCR was performed. TCRdb fed the multiplex PCR reads into MiXCR, producing one record per CDR3 protein. This sample has 13,000 to 15,000 distinct CDR3 sequences; around 30% occur once, and the top ten carry more than 10%. The sample consisted of PBMCs, taken before or after stereotactic body radiation therapy (not recorded which). The source of these receptors is a donor aged 50 or older with non-small cell lung cancer.

In this sample, this clonotype turned up many times. The chain links TRBV6-5 to TRBJ1-5; 9 positions match TRBD1. J was trimmed by 6 bases and V by 2 bases; bases with no gene match: 5. Germline V lookup: CDR1 MNHEY, CDR2 SVGAGI. CDR3 length equals 15 residues. The DNA for the CDR3 is TGTGCCAGCAGTTACGACCGGGACAGGGTTCAGCCCCAGCATTTT. Its protein product is CASSYDRDRVQPQHF.

This clonotype occurred many times. DNA of the CDR3: TGTGCCAGCTCAACAGTGAACACTGAAGCTTTCTTT. Residues: CASSTVNTEAFF. The chain recombines TRBV18 with TRBJ1-1; D call uncertain. With 5 bases removed from V and 0 bases from J, the gap between germline ends came to 4 bases. CDR1 KGHSH and CDR2 LQKENI come from the germline V gene. The CDR3 extends over 12 amino acids. Full variable domain (remainder filled in from reference TRBV18 and TRBJ1-1): NAGVMQNPRHLVRRRGQEARLRCSPMKGHSHVYWYRQLPEEGLKFMVYLQKENIIDESGMPKERFSAEFPKEGPSILRIQQVVRGDSAAYFCASSTVNTEAFFGQGTRLTVV.

Note on this clonotype: The germline gene is not matched at one end of the junction; a read error may be the cause. CDR3 DNA sequence: TGTGCCATCAGCCCTCACTCGACCTACGAGCAGTACTTC. Translated, it gives CAISPHSTYEQYF. The chain has TRBV3-1 and TRBJ2-7; D remains ambiguous. The CDR3 totals 13 residues. CDR1 LGHDT and CDR2 YNNKEL come from the germline V gene (reference sequence).

Points on this clonotype: The CDR3 does not close with the conserved phenylalanine or tryptophan, likely indicating a read error. The limits of the CDR3 on the DNA are not certain, so only TCRdb's listed CDR3 is given. This sequence joins TRBV11-3 and TRBJ2-6; TRBD1, as called in the table, went unchecked against the DNA. Looked up from germline, CDR1 is SGHNT and CDR2 is YENEEA. The CDR3 totals 15 residues, both ends included. The CDR3 sequence is CASGTGLPGANVLTL.

Judged by abundance, this clonotype is medium-sized (0.01 to 0.1%). The chain is built from TRBV9 and TRBJ2-7, with 11 bases matching TRBD2. This CDR3 contains 14 residues. Germline CDR1 reads SGDLS; CDR2 reads YYNGEE. Trimming removed 1 base from V and 6 bases from J; junction bases left unmatched: 3. Here the CDR3 DNA reads TGTGCCAGCAGCGTAATAGCGGGAGGGCCCGAGCAGTACTTC. This codes for CASSVIAGGPEQYF.

This clonotype counts as medium-sized. This chain links TRBV9 with TRBJ1-2; tentative D call: TRBD1 (6 bases). Germline loops: CDR1 SGDLS, CDR2 YYNGEE. The CDR3 is made up of 16 amino acids. Trimming shortened V by 4 bases and J by 4 bases, and 20 bases separated the two germline ends. The CDR3: CASSTPQDSRSYGYTF. CDR3 in DNA: TGTGCCAGCAGCACCCCCCAGGACAGTAGAAGCTATGGCTACACCTTC. Using reference TRBV9 and TRBJ1-2 for the parts outside the CDR3, the full variable domain is DSGVTQTPKHLITATGQRVTLRCSPRSGDLSVYWYQQSLDQGLQFLIQYYNGEERAKGNILERFSAQQFPDLHSELNLSSLELGDSALYFCASSTPQDSRSYGYTFGSGTRLTVV.

This clonotype was counted ten times or more. J is TRBJ1-5 and V is TRBV2, with unresolved D. CDR1 is SNHLY and CDR2 is FYNNEI in the germline V gene. V was trimmed by 8 bases and J by 0 bases, leaving 5 bases between them. The CDR3 spans 12 residues. CDR3 nucleotide sequence: TGTGCCAGCGGGGATAGCAATCAGCCCCAGCATTTT. Residues: CASGDSNQPQHF.

The table lists this clonotype with many counts. The chain has TRBV5-1 and TRBJ1-1; no definite D call. The germline V and J ends were trimmed by 1 base and 1 base, with 11 bases remaining between them. Germline CDR1 reads SGHRS; CDR2 reads YFSETQ. CDR3 length: 15 amino acids. Here the CDR3 reads CASSLTGSGNTEAFF. The CDR3 DNA follows: TGCGCCAGCAGCTTGACGGGGTCGGGGAACACTGAAGCTTTCTTT.

Worth noting for this clonotype: A junction end diverges from the germline sequence, so it may reflect a read error. The V call is TRBV6-1, the J call TRBJ2-5, with 14 nucleotides matching TRBD2. The germline V gene has CDR1 MNHNS and CDR2 SASEGT. The CDR3 totals 14 residues. The CDR3 is CAAGLAGVGESQYF. The CDR3 DNA reads TGTGCCGCGGGACTAGCGGGAGTGGGGGAGAGCCAGTACTTC.

A word on this clonotype: A far larger clone lies a single base away; this is likely a read error. The chain carries TRBV6-4 and TRBJ2-7; D could derive from TRBD1 or TRBD2 (6 bases each). The CDR3 runs to 14 residues. V lost 7 bases to trimming and J lost 5 bases, with 18 bases between them. Germline CDR1 is MRHNA and CDR2 is SNTAGT. CDR3 bases: TGTGCCAGCATCTCCCTCGGGGGCACCCACGAGCAGTACTTC. Translating it yields CASISLGGTHEQYF.

This clonotype rates as medium-sized (0.01 to 0.1%). The chain combines TRBV9 with TRBJ1-5; 8 nucleotides align to TRBD1. In germline, CDR1 is SGDLS, CDR2 YYNGEE. J lost 5 bases, V lost 4 bases, and 5 bases had no gene match. This CDR3 is 14 amino acids long. The chain's CDR3 is CASSPGQGDQPQHF. The CDR3 DNA reads as TGTGCCAGCAGCCCAGGACAGGGTGATCAGCCCCAGCATTTT.

The table lists this clonotype with many counts. One end of the junction does not line up with germline, which may come from a read error. The chain is built from TRBV20-1 and TRBJ1-1, with 7 bases that match TRBD1. Germline V gene sequence: CDR1 DFQATT, CDR2 SNEGSKA (reference sequence). The CDR3 totals 14 residues. The CDR3 sequence is CSARDRVVNTEAFF. CDR3 DNA sequence: TGCAGTGCCAGAGACAGGGTGGTGAACACTGAAGCTTTCTTT.

This clonotype was observed at least ten times. The rearrangement links TRBV28 to TRBJ2-7, with 9 bases that match TRBD2. Germline assignment: CDR1 MDHEN and CDR2 SYDVKM. V lost 7 bases and J lost 0; bases outside the gene matches: 13. The CDR3 loop spans 17 amino acids. The CDR3 loop is CASKEVVAGDFSYEQYF. The DNA of the CDR3 is TGTGCCAGCAAAGAGGTGGTAGCGGGAGATTTCTCCTACGAGCAGTACTTC.

The rearrangement joins TRBV5-1 to TRBJ2-2, with TRBD2 matching 12 bases. Germline lookup yields CDR1 SGHRS and CDR2 YFSETQ. CDR3 length equals 17 residues. The junction had 8 bases not matched to a gene; V was cut back by 2 bases and J by 6 bases. CDR3 DNA sequence: TGCGCCAGCAGCTTAGGAGCTAGCGGGAGGGTCTCCGGGGAGCTGTTTTTT. Amino acids: CASSLGASGRVSGELFF. Together with reference TRBV5-1 and TRBJ2-2, the CDR3 gives the full variable domain: KAGVTQTPRYLIKTRGQQVTLSCSPISGHRSVSWYQQTPGQGLQFLFEYFSETQRNKGNFPGRFSGRQFSNSRSEMNVSTLELGDSALYLCASSLGASGRVSGELFFGEGSRLTVL.

In regard to this clonotype: A read error is the likely source, as a far larger clone sits one nucleotide away. The chain has TRBV9 and TRBJ2-1, with D perhaps TRBD1 (6 bases). The germline V and J ends were trimmed by 4 bases and 10 bases, with 15 bases remaining between them. Per the germline V gene, CDR1 is SGDLS and CDR2 is YYNGEE. The CDR3 sequence is 13 residues long. CDR3 in amino acids: CASSPGTHYEQFF. The CDR3 DNA follows: TGTGCCAGCAGCCCCGGGACACACTACGAGCAGTTCTTC.

This clonotype was observed at least ten times. The J gene is TRBJ1-1, the V gene TRBV7-6, with a possible D match to TRBD1 (6 bases). This CDR3 contains 13 residues. The V and J ends lost 0 bases and 11 bases respectively, with 13 bases between them. CDR1 is SGHVS and CDR2 is FNYEAQ in the germline V gene. The CDR3 sequence: CASSLARGRGAFF. Here the CDR3 DNA reads TGTGCCAGCAGCTTAGCGCGTGGCAGGGGTGCTTTCTTT.

The chain carries TRBV7-9 and TRBJ1-6; weak D call: TRBD1 (6 bases). This CDR3 has 14 residues. The germline gives CDR1 SEHNR, CDR2 FQNEAQ (reference sequence). V lost 10 bases, J lost 7 bases, and 17 bases lay in between. This CDR3 is CATHPRGTNSPLHF. As DNA, the CDR3 is TGTGCCACCCATCCGAGGGGGACGAATTCACCCCTCCACTTT.

The sample holds many counts of this clonotype. The chain joins TRBV2 to TRBJ2-2; D unclear. The CDR3 runs to 15 residues. Germline values: CDR1 SNHLY, CDR2 FYNNEI. V was cut by 6 bases and J by 2 bases, with 13 bases left in between. CDR3 region: CASRPNSLNTGELFF. The CDR3 nucleotides are TGTGCCAGCAGGCCCAACTCCCTCAACACCGGGGAGCTGTTTTTT. The full variable domain, completed using reference TRBV2 and TRBJ2-2, is EPEVTQTPSHQVTQMGQEVILRCVPISNHLYFYWYRQILGQKVEFLVSFYNNEISEKSEIFDDQFSVERPDGSNFTLKIRSTKLEDSAMYFCASRPNSLNTGELFFGEGSRLTVL.

This clonotype was found many times. The V and J genes are TRBV20-1 and TRBJ1-2, with D perhaps TRBD1 (5 bases). Trimming stripped 0 bases from V and 4 bases from J, with 12 bases between. The CDR3 totals 14 residues. Germline CDR1 reads DFQATT; CDR2 reads SNEGSKA (reference sequence). CDR3 in DNA: TGCAGTGCTAGAGATTCGGGGGGGACCTATGGCTACACCTTC. It encodes CSARDSGGTYGYTF.

At least ten counts were recorded for this clonotype. The rearrangement links TRBV9 to TRBJ2-1; TRBD1 matches at 8 bases. CDR1 is SGDLS, CDR2 YYNGEE, per germline. The CDR3 contains 14 residues. The V and J ends lost 0 bases and 12 bases, in that order; junction bases with no gene match: 8. The DNA for the CDR3 is TGTGCCAGCAGCGTAGGGGCAGGGGGCCGGGGGCAGTTCTTC. This translates into CASSVGAGGRGQFF.

This clonotype is medium-sized within its sample. This sequence joins TRBV5-1 and TRBJ2-7; D gene uncertain. This CDR3 has 12 amino acids. V lost 4 bases and J 2 bases, leaving 7 bases between the germline ends. From germline, CDR1 is SGHRS and CDR2 YFSETQ. CDR3 nucleotide sequence: TGCGCCAGCAGCCTGACGGCCTACGAGCAGTACTTC. Residues: CASSLTAYEQYF.

Many counts were recorded for this clonotype. This chain connects TRBV12-3 or TRBV12-4 to TRBJ1-4; D is perhaps TRBD1 (5 bases). V gave up 3 bases and J gave up 7 bases, with 12 bases separating them. This CDR3 contains 14 residues. CDR3 region: CASSLSQGGEKLFF. DNA for the CDR3: TGTGCCAGCAGTTTGTCGCAGGGAGGTGAAAAACTGTTTTTT.

This clonotype was counted a few times. This probably arose from a read error, given a far larger clone one base away. V gene TRBV6-5 combines with J gene TRBJ1-4; D unresolved. CDR1 and CDR2 (germline): MNHEY, SVGAGI. The CDR3 sequence is 13 residues long. CDR3 DNA sequence: TGTGCCAGCAGTTATTCCGGGAATGAAAAACCGTTTTTT. Encoded protein: CASSYSGNEKPFF.

The sample holds many counts of this clonotype. This chain uses TRBV4-2 with TRBJ2-3, with 8 positions matching TRBD2. CDR3 length: 18 amino acids. CDR1 is LGHNA, CDR2 YNFKEQ, per germline. After removal of 2 bases from V and 0 bases from J, the junction contained 10 bases not matched to a gene. As DNA, the CDR3 is TGTGCCAGCAGCCAACGGGGGGGGCAGCTCAGTAGCACAGATACGCAGTATTTT. Amino acids: CASSQRGGQLSSTDTQYF.

Points on this clonotype: It is likely a read error: a sequence one base away is far more abundant. The gene calls are TRBV5-1 and TRBJ2-3; no reliable D call. The DNA matches TRBJ2-1 better at its end, which makes the J call doubtful. CDR1 SGHRS and CDR2 YFSETQ come from the germline V gene. The CDR3 loop spans 13 amino acids. The DNA for the CDR3 is TGCGCCAGCGGCTTGGATCCAGTTGGTGAGCAGTTCTTC. This codes for CASGLDPVGEQFF.

A note on this clonotype: This sequence may be a read error, since a much larger clone differs from it by one base. The chain has TRBV5-4 and TRBJ2-7, with D hard to call. The CDR3 totals 12 residues. Trimming removed 6 bases from V and 3 bases from J, with 10 bases in between. The germline V gene encodes CDR1 SGHNT and CDR2 YYREEE (reference sequence). The CDR3 sequence: CASILDGYEQYF. In DNA form, the CDR3 reads TGTGCCAGCATCCTTGACGGCTACGAGCAGTACTTC.

This clonotype was detected ten times or more. The chain joins TRBV7-9 to TRBJ2-2, with 10 bases that match TRBD1. This CDR3 region has 15 residues. V lost 2 bases to trimming and J lost 4 bases; unmatched junction nucleotides: 1. The germline V gene has CDR1 SEHNR and CDR2 FQNEAQ (reference sequence). In DNA form, the CDR3 reads TGTGCCAGCAGCTTACGGACAGGGGGCACCGGGGAGCTGTTTTTT. This gives the protein CASSLRTGGTGELFF.

This clonotype has only one observation. It differs at one base from a far larger clone, so likely a read error. The rearrangement links TRBV6-5 to TRBJ2-5; D is uncertain. The CDR3 spans 15 residues. Germline CDR1 and CDR2: MNHEY and SVGAGI. Trimming removed 5 bases at V and 1 base at J, with 14 bases between. The CDR3 region is CASSPRDCSQETQYF. The CDR3 DNA reads TGTGCCAGCAGTCCTCGCGATTGTAGCCAAGAGACCCAGTACTTC.

Sample share makes this clonotype medium-sized (0.01 to 0.1%). The chain joins TRBV2 to TRBJ2-3; 7 bases are a match to TRBD1. Per the germline V gene, CDR1 is SNHLY and CDR2 is FYNNEI. V lost 2 bases and J lost 2; bases outside the gene matches: 4. There are 15 residues in the CDR3. CDR3 in amino acids: CASSEYDRATDTQYF. CDR3 DNA sequence: TGTGCCAGCAGTGAATACGACAGGGCCACAGATACGCAGTATTTT.

This clonotype was detected many times. This chain connects TRBV19 to TRBJ1-5; 8 positions agree with TRBD1. The CDR3 runs to 17 residues. The V gene's germline CDR1 is LNHDA and CDR2 SQIVND (reference sequence). V lost 5 bases and J lost 0; bases outside the gene matches: 9. CDR3 coding DNA: TGTGCCAGTAGTCCGAGGGACAGGTGGAATAGCAATCAGCCCCAGCATTTT. This gives the protein CASSPRDRWNSNQPQHF.